Included here is one TCR beta chain sequence, with context. The antigen is undetermined. This sample is part of a study of OX40 agonist ivuxolimab in advanced cancers. Overall study findings and caveats: Among some nonresponders, normalized T-cell clonal expansion was also low. Within 6 weeks, CD4+ and CD8+ blood T cells expanded clonally at 0.1 to 3.0 mg/kg.

Assay: immunoSEQ multiplex PCR; the TCRdb copy retains only in-frame clones and omits some. The sample has about 95,000 clones, roughly 88% seen once. The CDR3 consists of 14 residues. Trimming took off 6 bases at V and 0 bases at J, with 10 bases between the two ends. Germline CDR1 is ENHRY and CDR2 is SYGVKD. J is TRBJ2-3 and V is TRBV10-3; possibly TRBD2 for D (5 bases). The source was CD4+ or CD8+ T cells sorted from blood, collected in a trial of the OX40 agonist ivuxolimab. This sequence originates from an adult with an advanced solid tumor such as melanoma, head and neck, liver or kidney cancer. The CDR3 DNA reads as TGTGCCATCAGGGATAGCGACAGCACAGATACGCAGTATTTT. Encoded protein: CAIRDSDSTDTQYF.